In its sample, the clone carrying this T cell receptor (beta chain) was seen a few times. These data belong to a study of cytomegalovirus exposure and HLA in healthy donors. In the study overall: In terms of ancestry, the Caucasian-associated cluster contained 81% of the approximately 400 genotyped donors.

This CDR3 spans 16 amino acids. Germline V lookup: CDR1 SGDLS, CDR2 YYNGEE. Trimming took 0 bases from V and 4 from J, leaving 13 bases between them. It was with 60 Vbeta and 13 Jbeta primers that the PCR ran. The method was immunoSEQ multiplex PCR; TCRdb's version includes in-frame clones alone and lacks a portion of them. The table lists about 55,000 clones, 75% to 80% of them singletons. Sequencing was carried out using PBMCs. V and J are TRBV9 and TRBJ2-2; a weak D match, TRBD2 (5 bases). The receptor was isolated from a female donor in good health and CMV-seronegative. The CDR3 is CASSVGEGRGTGELFF. CDR3 DNA: TGTGCCAGCAGCGTAGGAGAAGGCCGGGGCACCGGGGAGCTGTTTTTT.